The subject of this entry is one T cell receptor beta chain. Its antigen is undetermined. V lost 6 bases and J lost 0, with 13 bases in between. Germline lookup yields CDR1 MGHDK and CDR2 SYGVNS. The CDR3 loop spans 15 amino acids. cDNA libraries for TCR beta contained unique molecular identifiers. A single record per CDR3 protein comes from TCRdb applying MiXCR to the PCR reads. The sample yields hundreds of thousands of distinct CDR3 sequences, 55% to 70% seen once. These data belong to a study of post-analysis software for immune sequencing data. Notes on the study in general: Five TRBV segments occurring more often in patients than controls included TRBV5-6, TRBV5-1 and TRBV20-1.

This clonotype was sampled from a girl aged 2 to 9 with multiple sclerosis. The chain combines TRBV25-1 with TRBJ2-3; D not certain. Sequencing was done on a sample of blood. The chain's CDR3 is CASRDGHPSTDTQYF. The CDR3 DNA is TGTGCCAGCAGGGACGGGCACCCTAGCACAGATACGCAGTATTTT.